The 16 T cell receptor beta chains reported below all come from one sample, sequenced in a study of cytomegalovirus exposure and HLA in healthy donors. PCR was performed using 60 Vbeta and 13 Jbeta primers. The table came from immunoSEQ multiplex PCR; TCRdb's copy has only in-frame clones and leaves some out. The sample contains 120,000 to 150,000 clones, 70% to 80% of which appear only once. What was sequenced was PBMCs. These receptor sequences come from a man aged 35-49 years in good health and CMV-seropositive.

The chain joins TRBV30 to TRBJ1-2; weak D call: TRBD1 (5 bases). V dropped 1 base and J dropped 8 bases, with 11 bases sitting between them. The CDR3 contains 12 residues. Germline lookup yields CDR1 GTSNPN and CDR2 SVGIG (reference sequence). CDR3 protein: CAWSAGGVGYTF. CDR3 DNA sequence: TGTGCCTGGAGTGCTGGGGGGGTCGGCTACACCTTC.

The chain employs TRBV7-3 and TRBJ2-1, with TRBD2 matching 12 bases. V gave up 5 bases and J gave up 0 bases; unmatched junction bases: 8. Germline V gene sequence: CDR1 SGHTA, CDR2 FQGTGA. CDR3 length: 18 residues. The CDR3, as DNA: TGTGCCAGCAGCCCCGGGACTAGCGGGTTAGGCTCCTACAATGAGCAGTTCTTC. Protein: CASSPGTSGLGSYNEQFF.

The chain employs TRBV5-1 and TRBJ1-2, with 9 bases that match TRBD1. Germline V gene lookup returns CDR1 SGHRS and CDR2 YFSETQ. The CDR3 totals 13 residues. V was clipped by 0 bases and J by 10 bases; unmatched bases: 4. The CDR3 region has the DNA TGCGCCAGCAGCTTGGAACAGGGGGCTGTCTACACCTTC. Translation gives CASSLEQGAVYTF.

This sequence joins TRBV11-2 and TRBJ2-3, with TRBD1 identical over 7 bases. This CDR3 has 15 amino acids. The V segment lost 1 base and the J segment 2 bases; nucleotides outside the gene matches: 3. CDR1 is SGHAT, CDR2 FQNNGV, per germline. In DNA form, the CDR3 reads TGTGCCAGCAGCTTAGCGGGACAGACCACAGATACGCAGTATTTT. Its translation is CASSLAGQTTDTQYF.

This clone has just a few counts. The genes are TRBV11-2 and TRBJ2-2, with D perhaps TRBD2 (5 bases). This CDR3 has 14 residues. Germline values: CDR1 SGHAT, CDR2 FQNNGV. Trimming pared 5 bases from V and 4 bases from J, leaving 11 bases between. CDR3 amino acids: CASSRASSTGELFF. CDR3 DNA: TGTGCCAGCAGCAGGGCTAGCAGCACCGGGGAGCTGTTTTTT. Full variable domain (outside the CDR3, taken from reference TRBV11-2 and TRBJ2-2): EAGVAQSPRYKIIEKRQSVAFWCNPISGHATLYWYQQILGQGPKLLIQFQNNGVVDDSQLPKDRFSAERLKGVDSTLKIQPAKLEDSAVYLCASSRASSTGELFFGEGSRLTVL.

The CDR3 loop is CASSPLGGRNEQFF. The DNA of the CDR3 is TGTGCCAGCAGCCCCCTCGGCGGGAGAAATGAGCAGTTCTTC. The V call is TRBV9, the J call TRBJ2-1; 7 positions agree with TRBD2. This CDR3 is 14 amino acids long. Per the germline V gene, CDR1 is SGDLS and CDR2 is YYNGEE. The ends lost 4 bases at V and 7 bases at J; junction bases unmatched: 8.

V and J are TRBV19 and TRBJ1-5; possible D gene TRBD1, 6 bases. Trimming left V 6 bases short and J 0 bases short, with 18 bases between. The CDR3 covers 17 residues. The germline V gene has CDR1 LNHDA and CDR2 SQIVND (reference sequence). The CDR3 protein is CASRRTGTSYSNQPQHF. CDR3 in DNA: TGTGCCAGTAGGCGAACCGGGACATCCTATAGCAATCAGCCCCAGCATTTT.

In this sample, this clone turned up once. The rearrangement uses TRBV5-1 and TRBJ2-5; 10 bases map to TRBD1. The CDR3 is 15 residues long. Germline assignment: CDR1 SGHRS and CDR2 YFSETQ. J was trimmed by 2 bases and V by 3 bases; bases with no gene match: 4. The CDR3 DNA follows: TGCGCCAGCAGCTCCCGACAGGGGGCACAAGAGACCCAGTACTTC. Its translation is CASSSRQGAQETQYF.

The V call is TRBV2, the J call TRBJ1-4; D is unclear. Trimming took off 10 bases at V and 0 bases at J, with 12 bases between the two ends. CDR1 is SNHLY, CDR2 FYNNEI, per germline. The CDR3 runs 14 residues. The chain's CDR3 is CATLGPATNEKLFF. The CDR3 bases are TGTGCCACCCTGGGCCCTGCAACTAATGAAAAACTGTTTTTT.

In DNA form, the CDR3 reads TGTGCCAGCAGGGATAGACAGCAAGAGACCCAGTACTTC. Translation gives CASRDRQQETQYF. V gene TRBV21-1 combines with J gene TRBJ2-5; no check of the table's D call, TRBD1, against the DNA was made. TRBV21-1 is tagged as a pseudogene. This CDR3 has 13 amino acids.

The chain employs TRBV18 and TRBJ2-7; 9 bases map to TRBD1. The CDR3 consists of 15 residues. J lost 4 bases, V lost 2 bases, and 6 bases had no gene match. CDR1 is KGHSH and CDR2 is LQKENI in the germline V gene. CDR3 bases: TGTGCCAGCTCACCAGGGACAGGGACCACATACGAGCAGTACTTC. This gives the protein CASSPGTGTTYEQYF.

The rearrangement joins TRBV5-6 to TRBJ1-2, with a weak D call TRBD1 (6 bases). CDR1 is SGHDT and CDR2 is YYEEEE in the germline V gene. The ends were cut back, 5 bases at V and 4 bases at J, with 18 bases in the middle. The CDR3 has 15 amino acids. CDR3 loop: CASRYQGPRFYGYTF. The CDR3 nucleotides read TGTGCCAGCAGATACCAGGGGCCCCGTTTCTATGGCTACACCTTC.

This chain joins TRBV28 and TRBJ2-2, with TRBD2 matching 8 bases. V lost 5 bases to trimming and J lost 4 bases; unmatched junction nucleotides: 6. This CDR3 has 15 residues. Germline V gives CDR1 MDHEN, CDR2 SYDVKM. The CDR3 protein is CASSPPAGGTGELFF. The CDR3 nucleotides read TGTGCCAGCAGTCCCCCTGCGGGAGGCACCGGGGAGCTGTTTTTT.

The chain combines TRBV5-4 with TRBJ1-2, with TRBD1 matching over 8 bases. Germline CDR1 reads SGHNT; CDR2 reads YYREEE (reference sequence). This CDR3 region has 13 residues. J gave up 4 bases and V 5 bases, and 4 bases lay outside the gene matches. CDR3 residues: CASSFTGGYGYTF. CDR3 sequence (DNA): TGTGCCAGCAGTTTTACAGGGGGCTATGGCTACACCTTC.

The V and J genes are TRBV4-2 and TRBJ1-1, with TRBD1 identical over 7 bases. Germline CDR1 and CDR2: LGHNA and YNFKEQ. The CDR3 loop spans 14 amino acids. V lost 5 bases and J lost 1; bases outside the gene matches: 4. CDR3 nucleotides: TGTGCCAGCAGCGCGACAGGGACGAACACTGAAGCTTTCTTT. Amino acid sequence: CASSATGTNTEAFF.

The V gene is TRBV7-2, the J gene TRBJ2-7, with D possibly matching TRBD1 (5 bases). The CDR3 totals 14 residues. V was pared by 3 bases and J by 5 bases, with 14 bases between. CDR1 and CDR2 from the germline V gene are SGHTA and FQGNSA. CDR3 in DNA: TGTGCCAGCAGCTTCACAGGTCCCCCCCACGAGCAGTACTTC. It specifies CASSFTGPPHEQYF.